These T cell receptor beta chains were read from a single sample in a study of cytomegalovirus exposure and HLA in healthy donors. The data were produced by immunoSEQ multiplex PCR, yet TCRdb's version contains in-frame clones alone and is incomplete. The data hold 250,000 or so clones, with over 70% observed a single time. Sequencing used PBMCs. Receptor source: a woman in her fifties or sixties in good health and CMV-seropositive. CDR3s include the opening cysteine and the closing phenylalanine or tryptophan. A D gene is named only where the DNA matches it firmly. Clone size, where shown, is once, few, many, or a class for clones that have expanded.

j_gene: TRBJ2-1
v_gene: TRBV28
d_gene: .
abundance: once
CDR3aa: CASSLYGGRHSYNEQFF
CDR3nt: TGTGCCAGCAGTTTATATGGGGGGAGGCATTCCTACAATGAGCAGTTCTTC

j_gene: TRBJ2-7
v_gene: TRBV27
d_gene: .
abundance: .
CDR3aa: CASSVPWATKLYEQYF
CDR3nt: TGTGCCAGCAGTGTTCCTTGGGCCACAAAACTCTACGAGCAGTACTTC

j_gene: TRBJ2-7
v_gene: TRBV7-8
d_gene: TRBD2
abundance: .
CDR3aa: CASSGTTTYEQYF
CDR3nt: TGTGCCAGCAGCGGGACTACGACCTACGAGCAGTACTTC

j_gene: TRBJ1-5
v_gene: TRBV7-6
d_gene: .
abundance: .
CDR3aa: CASSLSGVDQPQHF
CDR3nt: TGTGCCAGCAGCTTATCAGGGGTCGATCAGCCCCAGCATTTT

j_gene: TRBJ2-3
v_gene: TRBV29-1
d_gene: TRBD2
abundance: .
CDR3aa: CSVEGFPNKAGDTQYF
CDR3nt: TGCAGCGTTGAAGGGTTTCCTAACAAAGCGGGGGATACGCAGTATTTT

j_gene: TRBJ1-5
v_gene: TRBV7-2
d_gene: TRBD1
abundance: .
CDR3aa: CASSLGGFEGAVRQPQHF
CDR3nt: TGTGCCAGCAGCTTAGGGGGGTTCGAGGGGGCAGTGAGGCAGCCCCAGCATTTT

j_gene: TRBJ1-4
v_gene: TRBV7-9
d_gene: .
abundance: .
CDR3aa: CASSMTATNEKLFF
CDR3nt: TGTGCCAGCAGCATGACAGCAACTAATGAAAAACTGTTTTTT

j_gene: TRBJ2-7
v_gene: TRBV6-5
d_gene: .
abundance: once
CDR3aa: CASSYFKGYEQYF
CDR3nt: TGTGCCAGCAGTTACTTCAAGGGGTACGAGCAGTACTTC

j_gene: TRBJ1-2
v_gene: TRBV27
d_gene: TRBD1
abundance: .
CDR3aa: CASSRGDRDGYTF
CDR3nt: TGTGCCAGCAGTAGAGGGGACAGGGACGGCTACACCTTC

j_gene: TRBJ2-2
v_gene: TRBV12-5
d_gene: .
abundance: .
CDR3aa: CASIRGARTGELFF
CDR3nt: TGTGCTAGTATTCGGGGGGCAAGGACCGGGGAGCTGTTTTTT

j_gene: TRBJ1-1
v_gene: TRBV6-1
d_gene: .
abundance: .
CDR3aa: CASARGSAFF
CDR3nt: TGTGCCAGCGCTCGGGGAAGTGCTTTCTTT

j_gene: TRBJ1-5
v_gene: TRBV19
d_gene: .
abundance: .
CDR3aa: CASSAPGHQGGNQPQHF
CDR3nt: TGTGCCAGTAGTGCGCCGGGACATCAGGGTGGCAATCAGCCCCAGCATTTT

j_gene: TRBJ2-7
v_gene: TRBV10-3
d_gene: .
abundance: .
CDR3aa: CAISGEYEQYF
CDR3nt: TGTGCCATCAGTGGGGAGTACGAGCAGTACTTC

j_gene: TRBJ1-1
v_gene: TRBV27
d_gene: .
abundance: .
CDR3aa: CASGLRGGDTEAFF
CDR3nt: TGTGCCAGCGGCCTGAGGGGGGGCGACACTGAAGCTTTCTTT

j_gene: TRBJ2-7
v_gene: TRBV19
d_gene: TRBD1
abundance: once
CDR3aa: CASSAGQGMVYEQYF
CDR3nt: TGTGCCAGTAGTGCGGGACAGGGAATGGTGTACGAGCAGTACTTC

j_gene: TRBJ1-6
v_gene: TRBV2
d_gene: TRBD1
abundance: .
CDR3aa: CASSDTGQVVGSPLHF
CDR3nt: TGTGCCAGCAGTGATACGGGACAGGTTGTTGGTTCACCCCTCCACTTT

j_gene: TRBJ2-7
v_gene: TRBV29-1
d_gene: TRBD1
abundance: .
CDR3aa: CSFRRDRGHEQYF
CDR3nt: TGCAGCTTCCGGCGGGACAGGGGGCACGAGCAGTACTTC

j_gene: TRBJ2-1
v_gene: TRBV10-3
d_gene: .
abundance: .
CDR3aa: CAISESVVDEQFF
CDR3nt: TGTGCCATCAGTGAGTCGGTGGTAGATGAGCAGTTCTTC

j_gene: TRBJ1-1
v_gene: TRBV18
d_gene: .
abundance: .
CDR3aa: CASSPQEQGVTEAFF
CDR3nt: TGTGCCAGCTCACCACAGGAACAGGGAGTCACTGAAGCTTTCTTT

j_gene: TRBJ2-4
v_gene: TRBV28
d_gene: .
abundance: .
CDR3aa: CASSPASVQNIQYF
CDR3nt: TGTGCCAGCAGCCCCGCTAGCGTTCAAAACATTCAGTACTTC

j_gene: TRBJ1-2
v_gene: TRBV6-1
d_gene: TRBD1
abundance: .
CDR3aa: CASSEAGTALPYGYTF
CDR3nt: TGTGCCAGCAGTGAAGCCGGGACAGCCCTTCCCTATGGCTACACCTTC

j_gene: TRBJ1-2
v_gene: TRBV6-1
d_gene: .
abundance: .
CDR3aa: CASSEGLGVRSDYTF
CDR3nt: TGTGCCAGCAGTGAAGGGCTAGGGGTACGGTCCGACTACACCTTC

j_gene: TRBJ1-1
v_gene: TRBV7-9
d_gene: TRBD1
abundance: medium-sized
CDR3aa: CASSRGQALNTEAFF
CDR3nt: TGTGCCAGCAGCCGGGGACAGGCCTTGAACACTGAAGCTTTCTTT

j_gene: TRBJ2-7
v_gene: TRBV5-1
d_gene: TRBD2
abundance: .
CDR3aa: CASSLASGSIHEQYF
CDR3nt: TGCGCCAGCAGCTTGGCTAGCGGGAGTATCCACGAGCAGTACTTC

j_gene: TRBJ2-2
v_gene: TRBV5-1
d_gene: TRBD1
abundance: .
CDR3aa: CASSLPGQGAWNTGELFF
CDR3nt: TGCGCCAGCAGCTTACCGGGACAGGGGGCATGGAACACCGGGGAGCTGTTTTTT

j_gene: TRBJ2-7
v_gene: TRBV25-1
d_gene: .
abundance: .
CDR3aa: CASNPGRGRIQQYF
CDR3nt: TGTGCCAGCAACCCTGGCAGGGGTCGTATTCAGCAGTACTTC

j_gene: TRBJ1-4
v_gene: TRBV15
d_gene: .
abundance: .
CDR3aa: CATSSDIESGKLFF
CDR3nt: TGTGCCACCAGCAGTGATATCGAAAGCGGAAAACTGTTTTTT

j_gene: TRBJ2-3
v_gene: TRBV28
d_gene: .
abundance: .
CDR3aa: CASSFSPGLSTDTQYF
CDR3nt: TGTGCCAGCAGCTTTTCTCCGGGACTGAGCACAGATACGCAGTATTTT

j_gene: TRBJ2-3
v_gene: TRBV9
d_gene: .
abundance: .
CDR3aa: CASSVEALGYTDTQYF
CDR3nt: TGTGCCAGCAGCGTAGAAGCGCTGGGTTACACAGATACGCAGTATTTT

j_gene: TRBJ2-2
v_gene: TRBV10-1
d_gene: .
abundance: once
CDR3aa: CASSKTAAGELFF
CDR3nt: TGCGCCAGCAGCAAAACAGCAGCCGGGGAGCTGTTTTTT

j_gene: TRBJ2-7
v_gene: TRBV18
d_gene: .
abundance: few
CDR3aa: CASSPQQGASYEQYF
CDR3nt: TGTGCCAGCTCACCCCAACAGGGCGCGTCCTACGAGCAGTACTTC

j_gene: TRBJ2-1
v_gene: TRBV7-9
d_gene: .
abundance: .
CDR3aa: CSSSLPRGSQFF
CDR3nt: TGTTCCAGCAGCTTACCCCGCGGATCGCAGTTCTTC

j_gene: TRBJ2-7
v_gene: TRBV12-5
d_gene: .
abundance: few
CDR3aa: CASGLFPESYEQYF
CDR3nt: TGTGCTAGTGGCCTCTTCCCCGAGAGCTACGAGCAGTACTTC

j_gene: TRBJ2-7
v_gene: TRBV29-1
d_gene: TRBD1
abundance: once
CDR3aa: CSALGGRDGGDEQYF
CDR3nt: TGCAGCGCCCTAGGGGGCAGAGACGGTGGGGACGAGCAGTACTTC

j_gene: TRBJ2-1
v_gene: TRBV30
d_gene: TRBD2
abundance: .
CDR3aa: CAWSVPSGRGNEQFF
CDR3nt: TGTGCCTGGAGTGTACCGAGCGGGAGGGGGAATGAGCAGTTCTTC

j_gene: TRBJ2-1
v_gene: TRBV30
d_gene: .
abundance: .
CDR3aa: CAWSRRSGSEFF
CDR3nt: TGTGCCTGGAGTAGGAGAAGCGGGTCGGAGTTCTTC

j_gene: TRBJ2-7
v_gene: TRBV19
d_gene: TRBD1
abundance: .
CDR3aa: CATRDRGAEEQYF
CDR3nt: TGTGCCACCCGGGACAGGGGTGCAGAAGAGCAGTACTTC

j_gene: TRBJ2-5
v_gene: TRBV10-3
d_gene: .
abundance: .
CDR3aa: CAISPSDSRETQYF
CDR3nt: TGTGCCATCAGTCCATCCGACTCCCGGGAGACCCAGTACTTC

j_gene: TRBJ1-6
v_gene: TRBV6-5
d_gene: .
abundance: .
CDR3aa: CASCWTWGDSPLHF
CDR3nt: TGTGCCAGCTGTTGGACATGGGGGGATTCACCCCTCCACTTT

j_gene: TRBJ1-1
v_gene: TRBV29-1
d_gene: TRBD1
abundance: once
CDR3aa: CSALPGGGQAFF
CDR3nt: TGCAGCGCCCTCCCGGGAGGGGGCCAAGCTTTCTTT